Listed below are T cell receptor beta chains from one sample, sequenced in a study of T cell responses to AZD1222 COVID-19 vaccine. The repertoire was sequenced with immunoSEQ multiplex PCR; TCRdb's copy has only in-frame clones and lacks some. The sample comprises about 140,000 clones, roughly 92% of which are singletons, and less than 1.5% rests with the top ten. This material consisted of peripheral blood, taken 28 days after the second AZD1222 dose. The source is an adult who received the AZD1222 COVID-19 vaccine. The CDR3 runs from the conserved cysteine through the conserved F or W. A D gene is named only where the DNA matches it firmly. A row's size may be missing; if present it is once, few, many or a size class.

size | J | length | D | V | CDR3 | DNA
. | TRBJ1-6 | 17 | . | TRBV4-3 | CASSQDLGQAIYSPLHF | TGCGCCAGCAGCCAAGATTTAGGGCAGGCGATCTATTCACCCCTCCACTTT
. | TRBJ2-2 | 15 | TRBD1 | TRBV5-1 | CASSPGQYITGELFF | TGCGCCAGCAGCCCGGGACAGTATATCACCGGGGAGCTGTTTTTT
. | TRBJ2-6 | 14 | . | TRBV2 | CASRRISGANVLTF | TGTGCCAGCAGAAGAATATCTGGGGCCAACGTCCTGACTTTC
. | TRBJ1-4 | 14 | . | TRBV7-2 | CASSLGTSGEKLFF | TGTGCCAGCAGCTTAGGGACATCGGGGGAAAAACTGTTTTTT
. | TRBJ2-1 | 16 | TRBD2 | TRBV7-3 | CASSLRREHPYNEQFF | TGTGCCAGCAGCTTACGGCGGGAGCATCCTTACAATGAGCAGTTCTTC
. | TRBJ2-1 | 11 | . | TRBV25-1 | CASSVDLKQFF | TGTGCCAGCAGCGTCGATCTGAAGCAGTTCTTC
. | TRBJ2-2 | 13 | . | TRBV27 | CASSSPPTGELFF | TGTGCCAGCAGCTCACCCCCCACCGGGGAGCTGTTTTTT
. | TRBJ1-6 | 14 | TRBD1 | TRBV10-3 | CAITQDRAGSPLHF | TGTGCCATCACCCAGGACAGGGCTGGCTCACCCCTCCACTTT
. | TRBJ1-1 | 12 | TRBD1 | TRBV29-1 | CSVGRGDTEAFF | TGCAGCGTGGGCAGGGGGGACACTGAAGCTTTCTTT
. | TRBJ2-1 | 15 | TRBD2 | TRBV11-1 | CASSFLAGGIYEQFF | TGTGCCAGCAGCTTCCTGGCGGGAGGTATATATGAGCAGTTCTTC
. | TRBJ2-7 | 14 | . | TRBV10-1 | CASSPDMLRYEQYF | TGCGCCAGCAGCCCAGACATGCTTCGCTACGAGCAGTACTTC
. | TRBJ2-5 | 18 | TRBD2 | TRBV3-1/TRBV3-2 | CASSRLAGGPRMKETQYF | TGTGCCAGCAGCCGACTAGCGGGGGGGCCGCGAATGAAAGAGACCCAGTACTTC
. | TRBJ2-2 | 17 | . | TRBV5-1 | CASSFNPAGPNTGELFF | TGCGCCAGCAGCTTTAACCCAGCGGGCCCGAACACCGGGGAGCTGTTTTTT
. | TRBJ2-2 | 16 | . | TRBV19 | CASSIGGGANTGELFF | TGTGCCAGTAGTATAGGTGGGGGCGCGAACACCGGGGAGCTGTTTTTT
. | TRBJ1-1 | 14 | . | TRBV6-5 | CASSYSRGSTEAFF | TGTGCCAGCAGTTACTCTAGGGGATCCACTGAAGCTTTCTTT
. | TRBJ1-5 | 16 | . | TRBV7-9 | CASSPLSGGSNQPQHF | TGTGCCAGCAGCCCTCTTTCGGGTGGGAGCAATCAGCCCCAGCATTTT
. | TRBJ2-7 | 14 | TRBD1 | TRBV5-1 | CASSYQGAGYEQYF | TGCGCCAGCAGCTACCAGGGGGCGGGGTACGAGCAGTACTTC
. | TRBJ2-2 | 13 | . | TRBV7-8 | CASSLASTGELFF | TGTGCCAGCAGCTTAGCTAGCACCGGGGAGCTGTTTTTT
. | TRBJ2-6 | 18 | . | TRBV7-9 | CASSLDRRLHTGANVLTF | TGTGCCAGCAGCTTAGATCGTAGACTACATACCGGGGCCAACGTCCTGACTTTC
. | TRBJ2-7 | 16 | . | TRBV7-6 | CASSLVSSGLAYEQYF | TGTGCCAGCAGCTTAGTTTCCAGCGGGCTGGCCTACGAGCAGTACTTC
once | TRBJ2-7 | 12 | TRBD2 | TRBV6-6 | CASAGGPYEQYF | TGTGCCAGCGCGGGAGGGCCCTACGAGCAGTACTTC
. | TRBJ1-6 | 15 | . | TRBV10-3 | CAISEEGGIRSPLHF | TGTGCCATCAGTGAGGAGGGAGGAATCCGTTCACCCCTCCACTTT
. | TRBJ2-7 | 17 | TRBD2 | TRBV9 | CASSVALAGGASYEQYF | TGTGCCAGCAGCGTCGCACTAGCGGGGGGCGCCTCCTACGAGCAGTACTTC
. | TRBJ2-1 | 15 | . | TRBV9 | CASSVKEKSYNEQFF | TGTGCCAGCAGCGTAAAGGAGAAGTCCTACAATGAGCAGTTCTTC
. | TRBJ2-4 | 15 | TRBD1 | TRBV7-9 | CASSYSRDSKNIQYF | TGTGCCAGCAGCTACAGCCGGGACAGTAAAAACATTCAGTACTTC
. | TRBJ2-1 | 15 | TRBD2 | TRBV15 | CATSSFGLASNEQFF | TGTGCCACCAGCAGTTTCGGACTAGCTAGCAATGAGCAGTTCTTC
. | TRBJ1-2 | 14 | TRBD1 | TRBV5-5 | CASSLATGDYGYTF | TGTGCCAGCAGCTTGGCCACAGGGGACTATGGCTACACCTTC
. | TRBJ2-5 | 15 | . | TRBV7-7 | CASSLVGATGETQYF | TGTGCTAGCAGCTTAGTGGGGGCGACGGGGGAGACCCAGTACTTC
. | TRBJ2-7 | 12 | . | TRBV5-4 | CASSLHGYEQYF | TGTGCCAGCAGCTTACACGGCTACGAGCAGTACTTC
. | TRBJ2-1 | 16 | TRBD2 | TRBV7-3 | CASSLEGGGSYNEQFF | TGTGCCAGCAGCTTAGAGGGCGGGGGCTCCTACAATGAGCAGTTCTTC
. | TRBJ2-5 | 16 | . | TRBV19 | CASSGWAGQSGETQYF | TGTGCCAGTAGTGGGTGGGCGGGGCAGTCAGGAGAGACCCAGTACTTC
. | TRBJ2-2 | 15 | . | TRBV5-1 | CASSFGTENTGELFF | TGCGCCAGCAGCTTTGGGACGGAGAACACCGGGGAGCTGTTTTTT
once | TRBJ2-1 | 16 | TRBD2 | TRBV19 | CASRQSGRSFLNEQFF | TGTGCCAGTAGGCAGAGCGGGAGGAGTTTCTTGAATGAGCAGTTCTTC
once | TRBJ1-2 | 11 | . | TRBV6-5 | CASRGQRHYTF | TGTGCCAGCAGAGGACAGAGACACTACACCTTC
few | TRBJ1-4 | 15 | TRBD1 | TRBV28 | CASSSRTGGREKLFF | TGTGCCAGCAGTTCTCGGACAGGGGGCCGGGAAAAACTGTTTTTT
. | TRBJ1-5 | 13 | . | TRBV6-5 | CASSYTRNQPQHF | TGTGCCAGCAGTTACACACGGAATCAGCCCCAGCATTTT
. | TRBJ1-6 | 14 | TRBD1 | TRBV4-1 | CASSQGQGWSPLHF | TGCGCCAGCAGCCAAGGACAGGGGTGGTCACCCCTCCACTTT
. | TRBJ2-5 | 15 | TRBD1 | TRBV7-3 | CASSLMGQGAETQYF | TGTGCCAGCAGCTTAATGGGACAGGGGGCCGAGACCCAGTACTTC
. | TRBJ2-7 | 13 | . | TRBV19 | CASTPQGSYEQYF | TGTGCCAGTACACCCCAAGGATCCTACGAGCAGTACTTC
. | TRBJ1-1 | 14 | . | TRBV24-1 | CATSAQDLSFGAFF | TGTGCCACCAGTGCGCAGGACCTAAGTTTTGGAGCTTTCTTT
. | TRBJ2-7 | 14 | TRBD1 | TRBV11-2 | CASTEGATPYEQYF | TGTGCCAGCACCGAGGGGGCCACTCCCTACGAGCAGTACTTC
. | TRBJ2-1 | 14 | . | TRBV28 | CASGVVSSYNEQFF | TGTGCCAGCGGGGTAGTGAGCTCCTACAATGAGCAGTTCTTC
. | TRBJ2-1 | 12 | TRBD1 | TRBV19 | CASRDRVNEQFF | TGTGCCAGTAGGGACAGGGTCAATGAGCAGTTCTTC
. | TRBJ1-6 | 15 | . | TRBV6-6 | CASGGGYGNNSPLHF | TGTGCCAGCGGGGGGGGGTATGGTAATAATTCACCCCTCCACTTT
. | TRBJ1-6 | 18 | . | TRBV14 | CASSQGRERGYYNSPLHF | TGTGCCAGCAGCCAGGGCCGGGAACGGGGCTACTATAATTCACCCCTCCACTTT
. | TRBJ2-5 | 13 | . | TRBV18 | CASSPPFAETQYF | TGTGCCAGCTCACCACCTTTCGCCGAGACCCAGTACTTC